The clone carrying this TCR beta chain was found a few times. TCRdb passed the 5' RACE reads through MiXCR, listing each CDR3 protein once. Of roughly 80,000 distinct CDR3 sequences listed, under 8.5% were seen once; the top ten hold 6% to 7%. Time point here: sample taken at primary tumor resection. This specimen comes from a study of spatial heterogeneity in lung cancer. The V end was cut by 0 bases, the J end by 6 bases, with 6 bases between. The germline CDR1 and CDR2 sequences are GTSNPN and SVGIG (reference sequence). The length of the CDR3 is 11 residues. The receptor's source is a male donor with early-stage non-small cell lung cancer. This sample comprised PBMCs, obtained at surgery. The chain links TRBV30 to TRBJ2-7; D call uncertain. The CDR3: CAWSVSAEQYF. In DNA, the CDR3 is TGTGCCTGGAGTGTTTCGGCCGAGCAGTACTTC.